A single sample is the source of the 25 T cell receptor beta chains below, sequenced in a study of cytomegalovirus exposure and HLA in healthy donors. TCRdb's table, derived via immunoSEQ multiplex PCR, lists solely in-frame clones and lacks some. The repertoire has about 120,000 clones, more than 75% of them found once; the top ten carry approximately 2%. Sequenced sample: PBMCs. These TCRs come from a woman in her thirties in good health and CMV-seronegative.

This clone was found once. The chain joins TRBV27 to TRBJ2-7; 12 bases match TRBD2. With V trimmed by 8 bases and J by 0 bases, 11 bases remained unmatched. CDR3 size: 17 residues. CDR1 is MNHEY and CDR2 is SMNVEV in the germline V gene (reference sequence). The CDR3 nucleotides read TGTGCCAGCCTTAGATGGACTAGCGGGGTTAGCTCCTACGAGCAGTACTTC. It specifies CASLRWTSGVSSYEQYF.

CDR3 loop: CASSSPEEGSPLKYGYTF. The CDR3 region has the DNA TGTGCCAGCAGCTCCCCGGAGGAGGGGAGCCCCCTGAAGTATGGCTACACCTTC. The chain carries TRBV7-9 and TRBJ1-2, with D possibly being TRBD1 (5 bases). Germline CDR1 and CDR2: SEHNR and FQNEAQ (reference sequence). Trimming took 4 bases from V and 5 from J, leaving 26 bases between them. The CDR3 length is 18 residues. Full variable domain (missing parts from reference TRBV7-9 and TRBJ1-2): DTGVSQNPRHKITKRGQNVTFRCDPISEHNRLYWYRQTLGQGPEFLTYFQNEAQLEKSRLLSDRFSAERPKGSFSTLEIQRTEQGDSAMYLCASSSPEEGSPLKYGYTFGSGTRLTVV.

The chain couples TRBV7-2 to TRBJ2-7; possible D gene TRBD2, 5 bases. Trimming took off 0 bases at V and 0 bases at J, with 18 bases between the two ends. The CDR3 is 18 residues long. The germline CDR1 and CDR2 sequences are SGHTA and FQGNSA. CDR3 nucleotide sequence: TGTGCCAGCAGCTTAGCGGAGGAGCGGACCCTCAGCTCCTACGAGCAGTACTTC. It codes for CASSLAEERTLSSYEQYF. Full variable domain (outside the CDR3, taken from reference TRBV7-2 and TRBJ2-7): GAGVSQSPSNKVTEKGKDVELRCDPISGHTALYWYRQSLGQGLEFLIYFQGNSAPDKSGLPSDRFSAERTGGSVSTLTIQRTQQEDSAVYLCASSLAEERTLSSYEQYFGPGTRLTVT.

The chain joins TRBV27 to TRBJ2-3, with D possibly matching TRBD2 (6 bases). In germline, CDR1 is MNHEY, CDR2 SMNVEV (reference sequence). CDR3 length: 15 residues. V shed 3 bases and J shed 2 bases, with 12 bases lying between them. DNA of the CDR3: TGTGCCAGCAGTTTTAGGGGACTGGACACAGATACGCAGTATTTT. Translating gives CASSFRGLDTDTQYF.

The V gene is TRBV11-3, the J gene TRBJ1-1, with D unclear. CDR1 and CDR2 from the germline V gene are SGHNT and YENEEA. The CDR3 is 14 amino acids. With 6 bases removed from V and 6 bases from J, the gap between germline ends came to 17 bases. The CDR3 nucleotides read TGTGCCAGCAGGGTCACGGGAAGTGGATCTGAAGCTTTCTTT. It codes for CASRVTGSGSEAFF. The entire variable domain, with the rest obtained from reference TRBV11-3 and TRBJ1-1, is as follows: EAGVVQSPRYKIIEKKQPVAFWCNPISGHNTLYWYLQNLGQGPELLIRYENEEAVDDSQLPKDRFSAERLKGVDSTLKIQPAELGDSAVYLCASRVTGSGSEAFFGQGTRLTVV.

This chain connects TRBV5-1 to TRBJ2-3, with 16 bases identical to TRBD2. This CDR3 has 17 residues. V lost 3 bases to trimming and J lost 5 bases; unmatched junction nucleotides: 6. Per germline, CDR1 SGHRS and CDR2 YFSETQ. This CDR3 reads CASSSGTSGGAKDTQYF. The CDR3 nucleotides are TGCGCCAGCAGCTCCGGGACTAGCGGGGGGGCAAAAGATACGCAGTATTTT.

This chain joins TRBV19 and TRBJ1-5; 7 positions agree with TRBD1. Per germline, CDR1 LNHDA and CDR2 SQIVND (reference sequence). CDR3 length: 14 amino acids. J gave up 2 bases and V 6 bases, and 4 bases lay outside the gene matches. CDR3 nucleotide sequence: TGTGCCAGTAGCTGGAGGGGGCGCAATCAGCCCCAGCATTTT. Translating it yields CASSWRGRNQPQHF. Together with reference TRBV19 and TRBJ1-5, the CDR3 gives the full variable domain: DGGITQSPKYLFRKEGQNVTLSCEQNLNHDAMYWYRQDPGQGLRLIYYSQIVNDFQKGDIAEGYSVSREKKESFPLTVTSAQKNPTAFYLCASSWRGRNQPQHFGDGTRLSIL.

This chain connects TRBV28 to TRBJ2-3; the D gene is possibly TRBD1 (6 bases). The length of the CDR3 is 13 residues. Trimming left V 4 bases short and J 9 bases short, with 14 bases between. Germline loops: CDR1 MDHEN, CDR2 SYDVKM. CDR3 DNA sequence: TGTGCCAGCAGTTCCTATCAGGGGAAAACGCAGTATTTT. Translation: CASSSYQGKTQYF.

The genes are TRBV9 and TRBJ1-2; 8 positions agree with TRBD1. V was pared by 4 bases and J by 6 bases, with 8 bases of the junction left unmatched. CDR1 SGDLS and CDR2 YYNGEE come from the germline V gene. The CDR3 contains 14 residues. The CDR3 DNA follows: TGTGCCAGCAGCCCGAATACGGACAGGGATGGCTACACCTTC. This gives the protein CASSPNTDRDGYTF.

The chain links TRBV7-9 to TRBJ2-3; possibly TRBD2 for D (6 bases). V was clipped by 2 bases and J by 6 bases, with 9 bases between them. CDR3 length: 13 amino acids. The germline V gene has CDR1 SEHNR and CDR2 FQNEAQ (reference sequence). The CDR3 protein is CASSLSGGDTQYF. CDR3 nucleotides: TGTGCCAGCAGCTTAAGTGGGGGGGATACGCAGTATTTT. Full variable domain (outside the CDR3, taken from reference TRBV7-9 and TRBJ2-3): DTGVSQNPRHKITKRGQNVTFRCDPISEHNRLYWYRQTLGQGPEFLTYFQNEAQLEKSRLLSDRFSAERPKGSFSTLEIQRTEQGDSAMYLCASSLSGGDTQYFGPGTRLTVL.

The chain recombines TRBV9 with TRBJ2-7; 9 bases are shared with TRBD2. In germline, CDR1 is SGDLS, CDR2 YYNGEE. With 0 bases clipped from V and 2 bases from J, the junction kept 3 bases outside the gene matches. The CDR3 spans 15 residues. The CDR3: CASSVGGGGAYEQYF. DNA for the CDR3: TGTGCCAGCAGCGTAGGAGGCGGGGGGGCCTACGAGCAGTACTTC.

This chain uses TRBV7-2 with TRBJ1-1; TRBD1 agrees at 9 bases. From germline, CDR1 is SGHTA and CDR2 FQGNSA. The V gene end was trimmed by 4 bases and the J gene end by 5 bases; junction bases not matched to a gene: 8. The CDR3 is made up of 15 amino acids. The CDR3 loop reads CASSYLGQGWTEAFF. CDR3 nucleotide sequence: TGTGCCAGCAGCTATCTGGGACAGGGTTGGACTGAAGCTTTCTTT.

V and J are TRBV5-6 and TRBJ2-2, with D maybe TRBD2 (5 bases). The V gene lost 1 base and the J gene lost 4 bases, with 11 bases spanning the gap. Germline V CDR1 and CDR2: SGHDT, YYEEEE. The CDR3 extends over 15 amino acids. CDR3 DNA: TGTGCCAGCAGCTTGAACTGGCTAGCCACCGGGGAGCTGTTTTTT. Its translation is CASSLNWLATGELFF.

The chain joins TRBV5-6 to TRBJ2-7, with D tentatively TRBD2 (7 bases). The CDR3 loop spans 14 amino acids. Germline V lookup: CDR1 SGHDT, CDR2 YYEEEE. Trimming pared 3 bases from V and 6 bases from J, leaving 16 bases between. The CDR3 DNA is TGTGCCAGCAGCTCCTGGTGGGGGGGGCTCGAGCAGTACTTC. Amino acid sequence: CASSSWWGGLEQYF.

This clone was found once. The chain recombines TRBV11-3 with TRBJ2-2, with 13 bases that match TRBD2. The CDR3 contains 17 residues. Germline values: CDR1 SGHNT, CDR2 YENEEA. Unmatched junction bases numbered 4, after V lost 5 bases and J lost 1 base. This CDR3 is CASSERTSGRNTGELFF. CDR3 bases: TGTGCCAGCAGCGAGAGGACTAGCGGGAGGAACACCGGGGAGCTGTTTTTT.

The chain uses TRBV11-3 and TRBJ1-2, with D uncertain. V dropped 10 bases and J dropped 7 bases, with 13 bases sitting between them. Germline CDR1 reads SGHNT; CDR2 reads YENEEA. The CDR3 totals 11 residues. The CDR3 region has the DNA TGTGCCACGTCTTCCAGAGGTGGCTACACCTTC. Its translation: CATSSRGGYTF.

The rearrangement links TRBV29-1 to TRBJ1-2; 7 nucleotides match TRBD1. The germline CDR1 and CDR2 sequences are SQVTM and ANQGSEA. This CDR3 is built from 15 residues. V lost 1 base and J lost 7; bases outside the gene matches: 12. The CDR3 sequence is CSVEGGANRGLGYTF. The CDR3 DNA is TGCAGCGTTGAAGGGGGGGCGAACAGGGGCCTTGGCTACACCTTC.

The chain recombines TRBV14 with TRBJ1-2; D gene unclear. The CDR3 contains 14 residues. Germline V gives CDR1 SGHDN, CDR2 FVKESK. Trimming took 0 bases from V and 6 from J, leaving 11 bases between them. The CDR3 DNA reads TGTGCCAGCAGCCAAGACCCCCCCCCGGATGGCTACACCTTC. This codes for CASSQDPPPDGYTF.

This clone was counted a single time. CDR3 bases: TGTGCCAGCAACCTTTTAGGGGGGAGGGATGAGCAGTTCTTC. It specifies CASNLLGGRDEQFF. This chain uses TRBV2 with TRBJ2-1, with D possibly being TRBD2 (7 bases). V lost 7 bases to trimming and J lost 8 bases, with 18 bases between them. The CDR3 runs to 14 residues. In germline, CDR1 is SNHLY, CDR2 FYNNEI. The variable domain in full, with the rest retrieved from reference TRBV2 and TRBJ2-1, is EPEVTQTPSHQVTQMGQEVILRCVPISNHLYFYWYRQILGQKVEFLVSFYNNEISEKSEIFDDQFSVERPDGSNFTLKIRSTKLEDSAMYFCASNLLGGRDEQFFGPGTRLTVL.

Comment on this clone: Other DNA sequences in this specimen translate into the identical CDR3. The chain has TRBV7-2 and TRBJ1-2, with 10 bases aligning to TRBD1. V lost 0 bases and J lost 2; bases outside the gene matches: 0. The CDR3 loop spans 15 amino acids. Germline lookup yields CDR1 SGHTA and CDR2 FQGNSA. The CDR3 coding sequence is TGTGCCAGCAGCTTAGCGGGACAGGGGAACTATGGCTACACCTTC. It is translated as CASSLAGQGNYGYTF.

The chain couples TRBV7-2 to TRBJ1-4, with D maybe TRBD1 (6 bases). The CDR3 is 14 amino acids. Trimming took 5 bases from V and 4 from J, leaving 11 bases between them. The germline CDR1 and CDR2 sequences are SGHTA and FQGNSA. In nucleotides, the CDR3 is TGTGCCAGCAGCACGGGACAAAGTAATGAAAAACTGTTTTTT. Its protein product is CASSTGQSNEKLFF.

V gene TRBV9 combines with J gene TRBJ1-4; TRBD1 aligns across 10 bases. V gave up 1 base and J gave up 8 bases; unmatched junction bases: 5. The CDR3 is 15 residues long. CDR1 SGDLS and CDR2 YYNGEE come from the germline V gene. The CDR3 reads CASSVTGQGKEKLFF. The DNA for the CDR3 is TGTGCCAGCAGCGTAACGGGACAGGGGAAAGAAAAACTGTTTTTT.

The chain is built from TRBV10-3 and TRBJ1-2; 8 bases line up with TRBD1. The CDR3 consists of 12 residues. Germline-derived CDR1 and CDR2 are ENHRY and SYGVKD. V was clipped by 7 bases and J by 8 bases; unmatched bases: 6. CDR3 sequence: CAITDRGLGYTF. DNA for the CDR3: TGTGCCATCACAGACAGGGGCCTGGGCTACACCTTC.

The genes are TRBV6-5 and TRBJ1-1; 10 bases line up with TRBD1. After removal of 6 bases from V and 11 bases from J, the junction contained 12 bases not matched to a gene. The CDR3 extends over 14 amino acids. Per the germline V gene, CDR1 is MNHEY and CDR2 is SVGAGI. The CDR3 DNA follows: TGTGCCAGCAGCCGGGACAGGGGCGTCTTGTTGGCTTTCTTT. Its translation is CASSRDRGVLLAFF.

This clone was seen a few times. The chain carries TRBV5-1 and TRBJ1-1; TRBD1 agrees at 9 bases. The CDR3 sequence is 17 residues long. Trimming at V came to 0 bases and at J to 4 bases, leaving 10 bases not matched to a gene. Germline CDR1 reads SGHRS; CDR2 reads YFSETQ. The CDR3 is CASSLAGDRGATTEAFF. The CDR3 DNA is TGCGCCAGCAGCTTGGCCGGTGACAGGGGGGCTACCACTGAAGCTTTCTTT.